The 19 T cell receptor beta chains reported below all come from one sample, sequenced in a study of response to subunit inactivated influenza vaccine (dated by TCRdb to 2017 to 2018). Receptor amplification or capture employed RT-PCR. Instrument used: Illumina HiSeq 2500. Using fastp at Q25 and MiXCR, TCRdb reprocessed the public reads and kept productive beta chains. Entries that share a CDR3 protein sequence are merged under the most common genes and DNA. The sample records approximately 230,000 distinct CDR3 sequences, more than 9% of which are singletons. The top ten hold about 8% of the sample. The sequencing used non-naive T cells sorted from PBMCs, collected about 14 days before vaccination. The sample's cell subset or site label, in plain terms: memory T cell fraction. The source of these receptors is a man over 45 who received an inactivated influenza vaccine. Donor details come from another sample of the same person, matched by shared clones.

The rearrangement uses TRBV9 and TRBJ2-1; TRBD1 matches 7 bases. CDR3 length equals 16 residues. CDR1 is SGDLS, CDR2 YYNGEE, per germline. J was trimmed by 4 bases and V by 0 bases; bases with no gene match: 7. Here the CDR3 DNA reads TGTGCCAGCAGCGTAGGGGACAGTTCCTTTTACAATGAGCAGTTCTTC. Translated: CASSVGDSSFYNEQFF.

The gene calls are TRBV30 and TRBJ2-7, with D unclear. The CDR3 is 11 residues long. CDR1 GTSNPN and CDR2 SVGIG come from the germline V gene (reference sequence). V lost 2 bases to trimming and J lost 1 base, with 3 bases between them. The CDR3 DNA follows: TGTGCCTGGAGTCAATCCTACGAGCAGTACTTC. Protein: CAWSQSYEQYF.

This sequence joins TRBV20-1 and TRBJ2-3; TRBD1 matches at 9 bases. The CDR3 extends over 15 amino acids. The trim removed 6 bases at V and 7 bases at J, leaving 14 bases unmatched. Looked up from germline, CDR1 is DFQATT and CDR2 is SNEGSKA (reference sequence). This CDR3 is CSAKRTGVAGYTQYF. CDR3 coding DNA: TGCAGTGCCAAACGGACAGGGGTAGCCGGTTATACGCAGTATTTT.

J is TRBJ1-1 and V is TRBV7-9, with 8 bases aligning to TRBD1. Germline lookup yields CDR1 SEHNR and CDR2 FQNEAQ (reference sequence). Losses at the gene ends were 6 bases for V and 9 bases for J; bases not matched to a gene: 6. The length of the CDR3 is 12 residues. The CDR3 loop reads CASRFGTGQAFF. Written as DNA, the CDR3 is TGTGCCAGCAGGTTTGGGACAGGCCAAGCTTTCTTT.

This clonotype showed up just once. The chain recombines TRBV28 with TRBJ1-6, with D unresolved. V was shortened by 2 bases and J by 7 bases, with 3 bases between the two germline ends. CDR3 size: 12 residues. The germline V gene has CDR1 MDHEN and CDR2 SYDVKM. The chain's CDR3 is CASSLANSPLHF. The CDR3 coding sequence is TGTGCCAGCAGTTTAGCGAATTCACCCCTCCACTTT.

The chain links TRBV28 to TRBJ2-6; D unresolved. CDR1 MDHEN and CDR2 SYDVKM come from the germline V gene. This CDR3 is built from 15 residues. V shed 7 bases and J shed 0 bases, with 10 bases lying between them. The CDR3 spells CASTDGRSGANVLTF. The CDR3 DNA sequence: TGTGCCAGCACTGACGGACGCTCTGGGGCCAACGTCCTGACTTTC. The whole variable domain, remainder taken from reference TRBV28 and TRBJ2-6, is DVKVTQSSRYLVKRTGEKVFLECVQDMDHENMFWYRQDPGLGLRLIYFSYDVKMKEKGDIPEGYSVSREKKERFSLILESASTNQTSMYLCASTDGRSGANVLTFGAGSRLTVL.

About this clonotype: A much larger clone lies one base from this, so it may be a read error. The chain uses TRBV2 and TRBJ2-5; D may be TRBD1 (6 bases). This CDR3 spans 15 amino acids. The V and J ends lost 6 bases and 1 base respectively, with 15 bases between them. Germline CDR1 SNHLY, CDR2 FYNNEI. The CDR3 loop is CASRLSLGGQETQYF. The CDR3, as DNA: TGTGCCAGCAGGCTCTCCTTAGGGGGCCAAGAGACCCAGTACTTC.

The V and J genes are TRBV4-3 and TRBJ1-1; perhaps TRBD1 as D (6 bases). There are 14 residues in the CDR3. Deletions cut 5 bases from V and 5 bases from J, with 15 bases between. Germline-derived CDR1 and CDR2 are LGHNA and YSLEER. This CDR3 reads CASSEGQRGTEAFF. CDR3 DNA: TGCGCCAGCAGCGAAGGACAGAGGGGGACTGAAGCTTTCTTT.

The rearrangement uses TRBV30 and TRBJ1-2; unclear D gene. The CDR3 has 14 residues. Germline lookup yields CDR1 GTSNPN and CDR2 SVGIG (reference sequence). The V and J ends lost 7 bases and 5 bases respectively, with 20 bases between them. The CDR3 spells CASAGLSAYYGYTF. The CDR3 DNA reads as TGTGCCTCGGCAGGACTTTCGGCATATTATGGCTACACCTTC.

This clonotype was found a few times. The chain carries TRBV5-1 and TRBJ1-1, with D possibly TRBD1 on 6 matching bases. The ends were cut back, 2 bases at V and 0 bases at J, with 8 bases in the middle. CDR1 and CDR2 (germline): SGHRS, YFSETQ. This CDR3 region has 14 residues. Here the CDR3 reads CASSFDRLNTEAFF. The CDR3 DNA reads TGCGCCAGCAGCTTCGACAGGTTGAACACTGAAGCTTTCTTT.

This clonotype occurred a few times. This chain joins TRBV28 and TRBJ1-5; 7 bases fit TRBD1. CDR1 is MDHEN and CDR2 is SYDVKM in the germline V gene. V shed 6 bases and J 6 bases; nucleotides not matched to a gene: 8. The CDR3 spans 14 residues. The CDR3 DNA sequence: TGTGCCAGCAGACCAGGGGGAACGGGTCAGCCCCAGCATTTT. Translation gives CASRPGGTGQPQHF. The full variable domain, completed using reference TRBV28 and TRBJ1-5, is DVKVTQSSRYLVKRTGEKVFLECVQDMDHENMFWYRQDPGLGLRLIYFSYDVKMKEKGDIPEGYSVSREKKERFSLILESASTNQTSMYLCASRPGGTGQPQHFGDGTRLSIL.

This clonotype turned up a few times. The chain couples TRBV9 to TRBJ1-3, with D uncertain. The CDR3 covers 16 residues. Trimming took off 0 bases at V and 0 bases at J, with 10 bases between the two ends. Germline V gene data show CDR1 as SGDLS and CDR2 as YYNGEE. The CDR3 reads CASSVAGPDSGNTIYF. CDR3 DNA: TGTGCCAGCAGCGTAGCTGGCCCGGACTCTGGAAACACCATATATTTT.

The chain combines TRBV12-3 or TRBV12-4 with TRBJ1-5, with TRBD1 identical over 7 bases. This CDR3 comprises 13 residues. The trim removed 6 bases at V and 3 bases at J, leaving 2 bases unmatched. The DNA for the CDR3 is TGTGCCAGCAGAGGACAGGTCAATCAGCCCCAGCATTTT. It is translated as CASRGQVNQPQHF.

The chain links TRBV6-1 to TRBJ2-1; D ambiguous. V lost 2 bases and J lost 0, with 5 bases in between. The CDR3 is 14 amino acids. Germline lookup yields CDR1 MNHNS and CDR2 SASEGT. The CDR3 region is CASSELLSYNEQFF. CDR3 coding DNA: TGTGCCAGCAGTGAATTACTCTCCTACAATGAGCAGTTCTTC.

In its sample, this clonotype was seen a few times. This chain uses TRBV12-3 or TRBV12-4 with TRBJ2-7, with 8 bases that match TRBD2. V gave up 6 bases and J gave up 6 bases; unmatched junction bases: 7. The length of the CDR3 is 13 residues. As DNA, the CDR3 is TGTGCCAGCAGCTCCGGGACTAGTCTCGAGCAGTACTTC. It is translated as CASSSGTSLEQYF.

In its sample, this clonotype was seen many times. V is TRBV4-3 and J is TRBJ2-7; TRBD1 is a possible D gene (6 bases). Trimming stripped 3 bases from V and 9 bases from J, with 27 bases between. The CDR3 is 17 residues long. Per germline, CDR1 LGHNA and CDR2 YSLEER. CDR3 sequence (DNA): TGCGCCAGCAGCCACAAGACCCGGGAACAGGGATCCACTTGGCAGTACTTC. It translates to CASSHKTREQGSTWQYF.

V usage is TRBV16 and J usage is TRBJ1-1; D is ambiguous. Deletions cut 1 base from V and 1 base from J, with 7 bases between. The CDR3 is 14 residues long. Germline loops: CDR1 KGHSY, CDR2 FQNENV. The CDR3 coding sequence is TGTGCCAGCAGCCAATTTGAACGGAACACTGAAGCTTTCTTT. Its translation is CASSQFERNTEAFF. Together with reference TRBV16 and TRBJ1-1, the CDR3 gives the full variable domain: GEEVAQTPKHLVRGEGQKAKLYCAPIKGHSYVFWYQQVLKNEFKFLISFQNENVFDETGMPKERFSAKCLPNSPCSLEIQATKLEDSAVYFCASSQFERNTEAFFGQGTRLTVV.

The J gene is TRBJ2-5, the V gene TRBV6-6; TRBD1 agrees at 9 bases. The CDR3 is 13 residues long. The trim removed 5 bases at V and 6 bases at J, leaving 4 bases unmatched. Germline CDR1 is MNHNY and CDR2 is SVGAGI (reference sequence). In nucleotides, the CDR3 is TGTGCCAGCAGTACAGGGGGCGAAAAGACCCAGTACTTC. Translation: CASSTGGEKTQYF.

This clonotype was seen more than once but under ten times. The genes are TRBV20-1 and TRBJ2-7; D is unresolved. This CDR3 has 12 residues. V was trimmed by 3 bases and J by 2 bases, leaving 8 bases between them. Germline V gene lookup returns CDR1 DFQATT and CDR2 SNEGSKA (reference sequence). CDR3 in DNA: TGCAGTGCTAGTGACGGTGCCTACGAGCAGTACTTC. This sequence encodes CSASDGAYEQYF.